The sequence of this TCR beta chain was determined in a study of T cell therapy after organ transplantation. Study-level information: CMV-specific T cells, median 1.92 x 10^8, were given as 2 to 6 intravenous infusions.

Time point defined: 4-8 weeks after completion of therapy. J lost 2 bases, V lost 2 bases, and 2 bases had no gene match. Germline V gene lookup returns CDR1 MNHEY and CDR2 SVGAGI. The CDR3 sequence is 14 residues long. In the case of this clone: Antigen: not known.

This table comes from immunoSEQ multiplex PCR, and its TCRdb copy is limited to in-frame clones, with some not included. Among 20,000 or so clones, around 80% were seen once, and the ten largest hold around 8.7%. The sequence was obtained from a human patient who had received a solid organ transplant and had CMV disease. The graft donor may have given rise to some T cells. The material was CD8+ T cells from blood, obtained after autologous CMV-specific T cell therapy. V usage is TRBV6-5 and J usage is TRBJ1-2, with 7 bases that match TRBD1. The CDR3 DNA is TGTGCCAGCAGTTACGGGACAGACAACTATGGCTACACCTTC. It encodes CASSYGTDNYGYTF.